The T cell receptor beta chain under discussion was sequenced for a study of chemoradiotherapy in HPV16-positive cancers. Overall study findings and caveats: HPV-specific T cells were functionally defined from only a couple of HPV16-positive patients.

The data were produced by immunoSEQ multiplex PCR, yet TCRdb's version contains in-frame clones alone and is incomplete. Of some 12,000 clones in the sample, 90% were seen once. J was trimmed by 0 bases and V by 5 bases; bases with no gene match: 2. Germline V gene sequence: CDR1 SGHDT, CDR2 YYEEEE. This CDR3 spans 14 amino acids. As regards this clone: The antigen is undetermined.

This TCR came from a human donor with HPV-associated anogenital cancer. This chain connects TRBV5-6 to TRBJ1-3, with TRBD1 matching over 7 bases. Sample acquisition took place from a patient who underwent chemoradiotherapy. CDR3 coding DNA: TGTGCCAGCAGGACAGGGACCTCTGGAAACACCATATATTTT. Its translation: CASRTGTSGNTIYF.